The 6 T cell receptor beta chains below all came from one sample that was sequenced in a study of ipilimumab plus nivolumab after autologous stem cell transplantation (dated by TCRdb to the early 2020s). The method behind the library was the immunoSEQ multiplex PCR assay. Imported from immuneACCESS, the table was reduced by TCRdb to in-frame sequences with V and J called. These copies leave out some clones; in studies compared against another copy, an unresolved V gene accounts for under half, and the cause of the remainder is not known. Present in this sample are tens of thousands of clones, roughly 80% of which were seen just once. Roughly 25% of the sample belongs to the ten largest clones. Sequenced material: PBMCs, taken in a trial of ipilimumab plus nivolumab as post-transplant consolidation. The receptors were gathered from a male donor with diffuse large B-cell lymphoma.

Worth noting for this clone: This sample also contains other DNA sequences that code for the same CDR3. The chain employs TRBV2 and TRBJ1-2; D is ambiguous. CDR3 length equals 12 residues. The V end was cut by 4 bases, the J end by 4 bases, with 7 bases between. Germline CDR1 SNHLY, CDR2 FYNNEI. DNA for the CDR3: TGTGCCAGCAGTGGGACCAGCTATGGCTACACCTTC. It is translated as CASSGTSYGYTF. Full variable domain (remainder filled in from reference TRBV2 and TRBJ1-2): EPEVTQTPSHQVTQMGQEVILRCVPISNHLYFYWYRQILGQKVEFLVSFYNNEISEKSEIFDDQFSVERPDGSNFTLKIRSTKLEDSAMYFCASSGTSYGYTFGSGTRLTVV.

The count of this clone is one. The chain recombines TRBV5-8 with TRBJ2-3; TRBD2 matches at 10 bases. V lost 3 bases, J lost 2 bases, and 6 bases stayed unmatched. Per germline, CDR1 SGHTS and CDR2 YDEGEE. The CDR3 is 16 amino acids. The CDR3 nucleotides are TGTGCCAGCAGCTCCGGACTAGCGGAATACACAGATACGCAGTATTTT. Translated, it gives CASSSGLAEYTDTQYF.

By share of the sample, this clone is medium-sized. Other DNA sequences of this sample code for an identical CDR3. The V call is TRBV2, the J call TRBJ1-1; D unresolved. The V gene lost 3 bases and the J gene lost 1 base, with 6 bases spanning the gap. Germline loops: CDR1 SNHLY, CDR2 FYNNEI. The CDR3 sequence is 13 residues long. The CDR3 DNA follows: TGTGCCAGCAGTGAGGTCGAGAACACTGAAGCTTTCTTT. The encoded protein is CASSEVENTEAFF.

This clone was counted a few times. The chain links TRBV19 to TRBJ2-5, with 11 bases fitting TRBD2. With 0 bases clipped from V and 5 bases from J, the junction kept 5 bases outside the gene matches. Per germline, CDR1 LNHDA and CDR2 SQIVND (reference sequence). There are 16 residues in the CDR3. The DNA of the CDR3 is TGTGCCAGTAGTATAGAGACTAGCGGGATAGGTGAGACCCAGTACTTC. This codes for CASSIETSGIGETQYF.

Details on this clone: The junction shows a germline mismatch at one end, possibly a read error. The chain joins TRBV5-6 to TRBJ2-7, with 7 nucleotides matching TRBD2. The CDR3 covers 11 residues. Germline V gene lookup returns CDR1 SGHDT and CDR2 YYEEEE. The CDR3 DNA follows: TGTGCCAGCAGTTCCGGGACTACCATTAACTTC. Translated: CASSSGTTINF.

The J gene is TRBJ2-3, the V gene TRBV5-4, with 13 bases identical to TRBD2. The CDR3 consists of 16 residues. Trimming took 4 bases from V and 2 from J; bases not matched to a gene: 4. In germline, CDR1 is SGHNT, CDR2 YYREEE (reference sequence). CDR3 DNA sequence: TGTGCCAGCAGCCAAGGACTAGCGGGGGTCACAGATACGCAGTATTTT. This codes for CASSQGLAGVTDTQYF.